The rows below give T cell receptor beta chains drawn from one sample of a study of regulatory T cells in long-lasting Graves disease. TCRdb redid the calling of the multiplex PCR reads with MiXCR, one entry per CDR3 protein. The sample yields around 250,000 distinct CDR3 sequences, approximately 20% seen once. Another study also made use of these data, one on T cells in Graves' hyperthyroidism and ophthalmopathy.

Sequenced here: peripheral blood mononuclear cells (PBMCs), sampled at new diagnosis, from a patient treated with antithyroid drugs. The origin of the receptors is a young woman with Graves disease. Each CDR3 is given with its conserved first and last residue. Fields, in order: V gene, D gene, J gene, clone size, CDR3 protein, CDR3 DNA. A D gene is named only where the DNA matches it firmly. Not every row has a clone size; where given, it reads once, few, many or a size class.

TRBV20-1	.	TRBJ2-7	many	CSASTGEGYEQYF	TGCAGTGCTAGCACAGGGGAGGGCTACGAGCAGTACTTC
TRBV6-2/TRBV6-3	.	TRBJ2-5	.	CASSRHTDQETQYF	TGTGCCAGCAGTAGACATACGGACCAAGAGACCCAGTACTTC
TRBV29-1	TRBD1	TRBJ2-3	many	CSVVRGLSTDTQYF	TGCAGCGTTGTTAGGGGGCTTAGCACAGATACGCAGTATTTT
TRBV6-2/TRBV6-3	TRBD2	TRBJ2-4	.	CASNRGGYENIQYF	TGTGCCAGCAACCGGGGGGGATATGAGAACATTCAGTACTTC
TRBV20-1	.	TRBJ2-5	many	CSGSTQETQYF	TGCAGTGGGTCCACACAAGAGACCCAGTACTTC
TRBV5-4	TRBD2	TRBJ2-3	few	CASSLPSGGPTDTQYF	TGTGCCAGCAGCCTGCCTAGCGGGGGGCCCACAGATACGCAGTATTTT
TRBV6-2/TRBV6-3	.	TRBJ1-5	.	CASSYSDGGLNQPQHF	TGTGCCAGCAGTTACTCAGACGGGGGGCTCAATCAGCCCCAGCATTTT
TRBV20-1	TRBD1	TRBJ2-5	many	CSGYTPGQGAGETQYF	TGCAGTGGATATACGCCGGGACAGGGGGCAGGGGAGACCCAGTACTTC
TRBV11-2	.	TRBJ2-7	once	CASSLGPILSYEQYF	TGTGCCAGCAGCTTAGGACCGATTCTGTCCTACGAGCAGTACTTC
TRBV24-1	.	TRBJ2-3	many	CATSESGTSTDTQYF	TGTGCCACCAGTGAATCCGGGACTAGCACAGATACGCAGTATTTT
TRBV11-2	.	TRBJ2-5	.	CASSSPARTGRRTQYF	TGTGCCAGCAGCTCCCCCGCTCGAACGGGGAGGAGGACCCAGTACTTC
TRBV5-1	.	TRBJ1-1	many	CASSRTAPNTEAFF	TGCGCCAGCAGCCGGACGGCCCCGAACACTGAAGCTTTCTTT
TRBV5-1	.	TRBJ1-2	many	CASSLEGPDYGYTF	TGCGCCAGCAGCTTGGAGGGTCCCGACTATGGCTACACCTTC
TRBV3-1	.	TRBJ1-2	many	CASSTPGGYTF	TGTGCCAGCAGTACACCGGGTGGCTACACCTTC
TRBV7-2	.	TRBJ2-7	.	CASSQDHIGLTYEQYF	TGTGCCAGCAGCCAAGATCATATAGGGTTAACCTACGAGCAGTACTTC
TRBV27	.	TRBJ2-1	many	CASSSRDEQFF	TGTGCCAGCAGTTCACGGGATGAGCAGTTCTTC
TRBV7-9	.	TRBJ2-2	many	CASFPNTGELFF	TGTGCCAGCTTCCCGAACACCGGGGAGCTGTTTTTT
TRBV3-1	TRBD2	TRBJ2-2	many	CASSQGSGGASRELFF	TGTGCCAGCAGCCAAGGCAGCGGGGGGGCGTCTCGGGAGCTGTTTTTT
TRBV6-5	.	TRBJ1-1	many	CASSWEGDTEAFF	TGTGCCAGCAGTTGGGAGGGGGACACTGAAGCTTTCTTT
TRBV7-9	.	TRBJ2-7	many	CASSLAGTSYEQYF	TGTGCCAGCAGCTTAGCTGGAACTTCCTACGAGCAGTACTTC
TRBV18	.	TRBJ2-2	many	CASSEYKTGELFF	TGTGCCAGCTCCGAGTACAAAACCGGGGAGCTGTTTTTT
TRBV20-1	TRBD2	TRBJ2-1	.	CSARGLLAGGLGEQFF	TGCAGTGCTAGAGGTCTACTAGCGGGGGGGCTTGGTGAGCAGTTCTTC
TRBV19	TRBD2	TRBJ2-1	few	CASRGLAGGNEQFF	TGTGCCAGTAGGGGACTAGCGGGGGGTAATGAGCAGTTCTTC
TRBV12-3/TRBV12-4	TRBD1	TRBJ2-6	many	CASRVDRYSGANVLTF	TGTGCCAGCAGAGTGGACAGGTATTCTGGGGCCAACGTCCTGACTTTC
TRBV6-5	TRBD1	TRBJ1-1	.	CASSYQQGGTEAFF	TGTGCCAGCAGTTATCAACAGGGGGGCACTGAAGCTTTCTTT
TRBV11-2	.	TRBJ1-1	many	CASSLPGSGITEAFF	TGTGCCAGCAGCTTACCAGGTAGTGGGATCACTGAAGCTTTCTTT
TRBV12-3/TRBV12-4	TRBD2	TRBJ2-7	.	CASRGAGGGYEQYF	TGTGCCAGCAGGGGAGCGGGAGGGGGGTACGAGCAGTACTTC
TRBV20-1	.	TRBJ2-7	many	CSTMLGSSYEQYF	TGCAGTACCATGTTAGGGAGCTCCTACGAGCAGTACTTC
TRBV20-1	.	TRBJ2-7	many	CSARDRRGPSSYEQYF	TGCAGTGCTAGAGATCGGAGGGGGCCAAGCTCCTACGAGCAGTACTTC
TRBV20-1	TRBD2	TRBJ2-3	many	CSARGAAGGTDTQYF	TGCAGTGCTAGAGGGGCGGCGGGGGGAACAGATACGCAGTATTTT
TRBV2	.	TRBJ1-3	many	CASSGVGTIYF	TGTGCCAGCAGTGGTGTTGGCACCATATATTTT
TRBV2	TRBD2	TRBJ2-2	many	CASSESGGALNGELFF	TGTGCCAGCAGTGAAAGCGGGGGGGCGCTTAACGGGGAGCTGTTTTTT
TRBV5-4	.	TRBJ1-2	few	CASSLQGAGKGYTF	TGTGCCAGCAGCTTACAAGGGGCAGGCAAAGGCTACACCTTC
TRBV19	.	TRBJ2-3	many	CASSIAASTDTQYF	TGTGCCAGTAGTATAGCCGCTAGCACAGATACGCAGTATTTT
TRBV2	TRBD1	TRBJ1-4	many	CASSEDRGTGPEKLFF	TGTGCCAGCAGTGAAGATCGAGGGACAGGGCCTGAAAAACTGTTTTTT
TRBV6-1	.	TRBJ1-5	few	CASSEGLSNQPQHF	TGTGCCAGCAGTGAAGGCCTTAGCAATCAGCCCCAGCATTTT
TRBV5-1	TRBD1	TRBJ1-4	.	CASSLMGQINEKLFF	TGTGCCAGCAGCTTGATGGGACAGATTAATGAAAAACTGTTTTTT
TRBV12-3/TRBV12-4	TRBD1	TRBJ1-3	.	CASRATGGGNTIYF	TGTGCCAGCAGAGCGACAGGGGGGGGAAACACCATATATTTT
TRBV7-6	TRBD2	TRBJ2-1	many	CASSLGGLAGAPNSYNEQFF	TGTGCCAGCAGCTTAGGGGGACTAGCGGGGGCCCCCAATTCCTACAATGAGCAGTTCTTC
TRBV5-1	TRBD1	TRBJ1-5	few	CASQLGTGEDQPQHF	TGCGCTTCCCAGCTTGGGACAGGGGAGGATCAGCCCCAGCATTTT
TRBV7-2	.	TRBJ1-1	many	CASSLEPSGGTEAFF	TGTGCCAGCAGCTTAGAACCTTCGGGGGGGACTGAAGCTTTCTTT
TRBV28	.	TRBJ2-6	few	CASYSGANVLTF	TGTGCCAGCTACTCTGGGGCCAACGTCCTGACTTTC
TRBV13	.	TRBJ2-2	many	CASSLWSATGELFF	TGTGCCAGCAGCTTGTGGTCCGCGACCGGGGAGCTGTTTTTT
TRBV7-2	.	TRBJ1-5	.	CASSRRGEGNQPQHF	TGTGCCAGCAGTCGACGGGGGGAGGGTAATCAGCCCCAGCATTTT
TRBV12-5	.	TRBJ1-5	many	CASGLSTTGQPQHF	TGTGCTAGTGGTTTGTCCACGACGGGGCAGCCCCAGCATTTT
TRBV3-1	.	TRBJ1-1	many	CASSHRGTEAFF	TGTGCCAGCAGCCATAGGGGGACTGAAGCTTTCTTT
TRBV12-3/TRBV12-4	TRBD1	TRBJ1-3	many	CASSGWYRGRSGNTIYF	TGTGCCAGCAGTGGGTGGTACAGGGGGCGTTCTGGAAACACCATATATTTT
TRBV29-1	.	TRBJ2-1	.	CSAEETGTDNEQFF	TGCAGCGCTGAAGAAACAGGGACCGACAATGAGCAGTTCTTC
TRBV5-1	TRBD2	TRBJ2-1	many	CASSLVVAGSYNEQFF	TGCGCCAGCAGCTTGGTGGTAGCGGGGTCATACAATGAGCAGTTCTTC
TRBV27	TRBD1	TRBJ2-7	.	CASSRQGGNRPYEQYF	TGTGCCAGCAGCCGACAGGGGGGGAACAGACCCTACGAGCAGTACTTC
TRBV7-9	.	TRBJ1-2	many	CASSLAHGPSYGYTF	TGTGCCAGCAGCTTAGCCCATGGACCGTCATATGGCTACACCTTC
TRBV18	.	TRBJ2-2	once	CASSPPSRDTGELFF	TGTGCCAGCTCACCACCTTCGAGGGACACCGGGGAGCTGTTTTTT
TRBV11-2	.	TRBJ2-5	many	CASSLHEPGSGETQYF	TGTGCCAGCAGCTTACATGAGCCGGGGTCGGGAGAGACCCAGTACTTC
TRBV4-1	.	TRBJ1-5	many	CASSPDPWSYYSNQPQHF	TGCGCCAGCAGCCCCGACCCATGGTCGTACTATAGCAATCAGCCCCAGCATTTT
TRBV7-2	.	TRBJ2-5	many	CASSPDEGETQYF	TGTGCCAGCAGCCCGGATGAGGGTGAGACCCAGTACTTC
TRBV6-1	.	TRBJ1-4	many	CASSPGLLTTNEKLFF	TGTGCCAGCAGCCCCGGCTTACTAACAACTAATGAAAAACTGTTTTTT
TRBV20-1	.	TRBJ2-7	many	CSAIPRQLSSYEQYF	TGCAGTGCCATTCCCCGACAGCTTAGCTCCTACGAGCAGTACTTC
TRBV5-5	.	TRBJ1-1	.	CASSPPDTEAFF	TGTGCCAGCAGCCCCCCCGACACTGAAGCTTTCTTT
TRBV6-1	.	TRBJ1-1	many	CASTIGDSRGVTEAFF	TGTGCCAGCACTATAGGGGACTCTAGGGGGGTCACTGAAGCTTTCTTT
TRBV5-1	.	TRBJ2-3	many	CASSPPGGRTDTQYF	TGCGCCAGCAGCCCCCCAGGGGGGCGTACAGATACGCAGTATTTT